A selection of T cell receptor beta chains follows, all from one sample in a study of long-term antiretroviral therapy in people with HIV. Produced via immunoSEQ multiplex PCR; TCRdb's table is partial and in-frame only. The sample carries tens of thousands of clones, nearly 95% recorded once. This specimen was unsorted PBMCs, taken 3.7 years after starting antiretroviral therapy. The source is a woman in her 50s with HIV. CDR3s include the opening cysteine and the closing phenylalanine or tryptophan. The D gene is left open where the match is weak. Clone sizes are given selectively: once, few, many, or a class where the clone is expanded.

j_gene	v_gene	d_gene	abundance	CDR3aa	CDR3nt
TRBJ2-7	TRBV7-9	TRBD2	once	CASSLEGGGVYEQYF	TGTGCCAGCAGCTTAGAAGGCGGGGGGGTTTACGAGCAGTACTTC
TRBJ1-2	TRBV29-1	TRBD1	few	CSVDRGSDRGGYGYTF	TGCAGCGTTGATAGGGGTTCGGACAGGGGGGGCTATGGCTACACCTTC
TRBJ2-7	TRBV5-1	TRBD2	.	CASSPGLAGTYEQYF	TGCGCCAGCAGCCCGGGACTAGCGGGAACCTACGAGCAGTACTTC
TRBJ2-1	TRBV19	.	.	CASSHSGNEQFF	TGTGCCAGTAGTCATAGCGGCAATGAGCAGTTCTTC
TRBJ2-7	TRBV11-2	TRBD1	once	CASSLVGRGHGYEQYF	TGTGCCAGCAGCTTAGTAGGCAGGGGGCACGGCTACGAGCAGTACTTC
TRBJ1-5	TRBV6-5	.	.	CASRSLAVGDQPQHF	TGTGCCAGCAGAAGTCTCGCGGTCGGAGATCAGCCCCAGCATTTT
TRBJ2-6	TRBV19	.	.	CASSLRIPGANVLTF	TGTGCCAGTAGTCTAAGAATTCCTGGGGCCAACGTCCTGACTTTC
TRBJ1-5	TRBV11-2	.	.	CASSLGSPRGNQPQHF	TGTGCCAGCAGCTTAGGCTCGCCCCGGGGTAATCAGCCCCAGCATTTT
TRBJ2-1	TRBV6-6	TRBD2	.	CASSRAGGLDEQFF	TGTGCCAGCAGCCGAGCGGGGGGGCTCGATGAGCAGTTCTTC
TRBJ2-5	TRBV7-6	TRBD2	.	CASSLLLAGEETQYF	TGTGCCAGCAGCTTATTACTAGCGGGGGAAGAGACCCAGTACTTC
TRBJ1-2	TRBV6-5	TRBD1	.	CASSYSGQGYGYTF	TGTGCCAGCAGTTACTCGGGACAGGGATATGGCTACACCTTC
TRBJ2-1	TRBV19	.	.	CASSRTADYEQFF	TGTGCCAGTTCACGGACGGCCGACTATGAGCAGTTCTTC
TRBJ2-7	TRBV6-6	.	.	CASSYLGREYEQYF	TGTGCCAGCAGTTACTTAGGCAGGGAGTACGAGCAGTACTTC
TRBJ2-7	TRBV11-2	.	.	CASSWTDPYEQYF	TGTGCCAGCAGCTGGACGGACCCCTACGAGCAGTACTTC
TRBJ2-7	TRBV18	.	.	CASSALGDEQYF	TGTGCCAGCTCAGCTCTTGGGGACGAGCAGTACTTC
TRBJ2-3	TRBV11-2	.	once	CASSWWEGAADTQYF	TGTGCCAGCAGCTGGTGGGAGGGGGCGGCAGATACGCAGTATTTT
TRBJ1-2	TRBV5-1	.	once	CASSLGELVYGYTF	TGCGCCAGCAGCTTGGGGGAACTCGTCTATGGCTACACCTTC
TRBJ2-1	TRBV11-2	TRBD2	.	CASSPGLAGAYNEQFF	TGTGCCAGCAGCCCGGGACTAGCGGGGGCCTACAATGAGCAGTTCTTC
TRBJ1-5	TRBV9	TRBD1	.	CASSLGTGDGQPQHF	TGTGCCAGCAGCCTGGGGACAGGGGATGGTCAGCCCCAGCATTTT
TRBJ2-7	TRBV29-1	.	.	CSVYRVGSYEQYF	TGCAGCGTTTACAGGGTAGGGTCCTACGAGCAGTACTTC
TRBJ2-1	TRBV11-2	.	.	CASSLNAASYNEQFF	TGTGCCAGCAGCTTAAATGCGGCTTCCTACAATGAGCAGTTCTTC
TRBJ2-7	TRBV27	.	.	CASSRFRGEQYF	TGTGCCAGCAGCCGATTTAGGGGCGAGCAGTACTTC
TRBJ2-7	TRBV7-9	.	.	CASSRDSLGSYEQYF	TGTGCCAGCAGTCGGGACTCCCTAGGGTCCTACGAGCAGTACTTC
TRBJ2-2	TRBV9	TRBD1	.	CASSATGVANTGELFF	TGTGCCAGCAGCGCGACAGGGGTCGCGAACACCGGGGAGCTGTTTTTT
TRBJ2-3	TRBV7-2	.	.	CASSLAPGGDTQYF	TGTGCCAGCAGCTTAGCGCCAGGAGGAGATACGCAGTATTTT
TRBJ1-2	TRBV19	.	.	CASSPDSYGYTF	TGTGCCAGTAGTCCGGACTCCTATGGCTACACCTTC
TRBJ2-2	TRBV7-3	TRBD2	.	CASSPPGTSGGANTGELFF	TGTGCCAGCAGCCCCCCAGGGACTAGCGGGGGGGCCAACACCGGGGAGCTGTTTTTT
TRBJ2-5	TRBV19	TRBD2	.	CASSIGGGETQYF	TGTGCCAGTAGTATCGGGGGAGGGGAGACCCAGTACTTC
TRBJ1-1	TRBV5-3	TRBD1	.	CARSLRTGGFPEAFF	TGTGCCAGAAGCCTGCGGACAGGGGGCTTTCCTGAAGCTTTCTTT
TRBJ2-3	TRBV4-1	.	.	CASSQGGRDTQYF	TGCGCCAGCAGCCAAGGGGGTCGAGATACGCAGTATTTT
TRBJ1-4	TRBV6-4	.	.	CASRTGRTNEKLFF	TGTGCCAGCAGGACGGGACGGACTAATGAAAAACTGTTTTTT
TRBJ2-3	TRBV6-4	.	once	CASSDSPGFGADTQYF	TGTGCCAGCAGTGACTCCCCGGGGTTTGGTGCAGATACGCAGTATTTT
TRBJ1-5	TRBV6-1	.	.	CASSEAPGVNQPQHF	TGTGCCAGCAGTGAAGCGCCCGGGGTCAATCAGCCCCAGCATTTT
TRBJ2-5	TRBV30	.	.	CASSGGGRETQYF	TGTGCCTCATCTGGGGGGGGGCGTGAGACCCAGTACTTC
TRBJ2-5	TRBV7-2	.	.	CASSPALETQYF	TGTGCCAGCAGCCCTGCTTTAGAGACCCAGTACTTC
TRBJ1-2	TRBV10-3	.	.	CATRDTRTPNYGYTF	TGTGCCACCAGGGACACCAGGACCCCTAACTATGGCTACACCTTC
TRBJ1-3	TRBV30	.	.	CAWSVRSAGNTIYF	TGTGCCTGGAGTGTCAGGTCGGCTGGAAACACCATATATTTT